Listed here are 17 T cell receptor beta chains from one sample, sequenced in a study of cytomegalovirus exposure and HLA in healthy donors. The PCR employed 60 Vbeta primers together with 13 Jbeta primers. The method was immunoSEQ multiplex PCR; TCRdb's version includes in-frame clones alone and lacks a portion of them. There are roughly 220,000 clones in the sample; approximately 70% occur only once, and about 2.5% lies in the top ten. Input material: PBMCs. The receptors come from a middle-aged man in good health and CMV-seropositive.

DNA of the CDR3: TGTGCCAGCAGTGCGACTAGCGGGGGGGCAGATACGCAGTATTTT. Residues: CASSATSGGADTQYF. The rearrangement uses TRBV6-1 and TRBJ2-3; 14 nucleotides align to TRBD2. After removal of 4 bases from V and 4 bases from J, the junction contained 1 base not matched to a gene. CDR3 length equals 15 residues. Per germline, CDR1 MNHNS and CDR2 SASEGT.

The chain employs TRBV7-8 and TRBJ2-5; D ambiguous. The V end was cut by 3 bases, the J end by 1 base, with 6 bases between. Germline V gene data show CDR1 as SGHVS and CDR2 as FQNEAQ. This CDR3 has 13 residues. CDR3 residues: CASSLPSQETQYF. DNA of the CDR3: TGTGCCAGCAGCTTGCCCAGCCAAGAGACCCAGTACTTC.

V usage is TRBV5-1 and J usage is TRBJ1-1, with a possible D match to TRBD1 (6 bases). Trimming shortened V by 3 bases and J by 1 base, and 10 bases separated the two germline ends. The CDR3 runs 14 residues. Germline CDR1 and CDR2: SGHRS and YFSETQ. Here the CDR3 DNA reads TGCGCCAGCAGCTGGAAACAGGGGAACACTGAAGCTTTCTTT. Its translation: CASSWKQGNTEAFF.

This chain links TRBV6-6 with TRBJ2-5; D gene uncertain. This CDR3 is built from 12 residues. Per germline, CDR1 MNHNY and CDR2 SVGAGI (reference sequence). V lost 5 bases to trimming and J lost 5 bases, with 9 bases between them. The CDR3: CASSRGSETQYF. CDR3 sequence (DNA): TGTGCCAGCAGTAGAGGCTCGGAGACCCAGTACTTC.

The chain joins TRBV5-4 to TRBJ2-1, with D tentatively TRBD1 (6 bases). The CDR3 covers 13 residues. Trimming removed 1 base from V and 9 bases from J, with 11 bases in between. In germline, CDR1 is SGHNT, CDR2 YYREEE (reference sequence). The CDR3 DNA reads as TGTGCCAGCAGCTTGAAGGGGGTAGCTGAGCAGTTCTTC. This sequence encodes CASSLKGVAEQFF.

V gene TRBV2 combines with J gene TRBJ2-5; 8 bases are a match to TRBD1. Germline values: CDR1 SNHLY, CDR2 FYNNEI. This CDR3 contains 15 residues. V lost 6 bases, J lost 5 bases, and 11 bases stayed unmatched. Here the CDR3 DNA reads TGTGCCAGCAGAGCAGGGGGCGCGGGGAGGGAGACCCAGTACTTC. This encodes CASRAGGAGRETQYF.

The CDR3 spells CASSHTPTANTEAFF. As DNA, the CDR3 is TGCGCCAGCAGCCACACACCGACAGCGAACACTGAAGCTTTCTTT. This sequence joins TRBV4-1 and TRBJ1-1; tentative D call: TRBD1 (5 bases). The CDR3 has 15 residues. Germline V CDR1 and CDR2: MGHRA, YSYEKL. The V gene lost 3 bases and the J gene lost 1 base, with 12 bases spanning the gap.

The CDR3 DNA is TGTGCCAGCAGCGGGGCGGGAGGGTCCGATACGCAGTATTTT. Translation: CASSGAGGSDTQYF. The rearrangement links TRBV6-1 to TRBJ2-3; TRBD2 matches at 9 bases. The CDR3 spans 14 residues. V was pared by 6 bases and J by 6 bases, with 7 bases of the junction left unmatched. In germline, CDR1 is MNHNS, CDR2 SASEGT.

The V call is TRBV6-5, the J call TRBJ2-1; D perhaps matches TRBD1 (7 bases). V lost 6 bases, J lost 7 bases, and 19 bases lay in between. Germline V CDR1 and CDR2: MNHEY, SVGAGI. This CDR3 region has 15 residues. The CDR3 protein is CASSTGQVGGNEQFF. In DNA form, the CDR3 reads TGTGCCAGCAGCACTGGACAGGTCGGGGGAAATGAGCAGTTCTTC.

The chain couples TRBV6-5 to TRBJ1-3, with TRBD1 as a possible D gene (5 bases). V lost 6 bases, J lost 7 bases, and 16 bases lay in between. The germline CDR1 and CDR2 sequences are MNHEY and SVGAGI. There are 14 residues in the CDR3. The CDR3 reads CASSPGAPGNTIYF. The CDR3 DNA is TGTGCCAGCAGCCCTGGGGCGCCCGGGAACACCATATATTTT.

This clone was observed a single time. V gene TRBV28 combines with J gene TRBJ2-1; 7 bases align to TRBD2. V lost 1 base to trimming and J lost 15 bases; unmatched junction nucleotides: 15. This CDR3 has 15 residues. The germline CDR1 and CDR2 sequences are MDHEN and SYDVKM. The CDR3 spells CASSLSTRGERPAFF. CDR3 DNA sequence: TGTGCCAGCAGTTTATCTACCCGGGGGGAGCGTCCCGCGTTCTTC.

The chain has TRBV28 and TRBJ1-6, with unresolved D. Germline V lookup: CDR1 MDHEN, CDR2 SYDVKM. Trimming shortened V by 3 bases and J by 5 bases, and 8 bases separated the two germline ends. The CDR3 spans 14 residues. The CDR3 here is CASSLGQNNSPLHF. In nucleotides, the CDR3 is TGTGCCAGCAGTTTGGGCCAGAATAATTCACCCCTCCACTTT.

In this sample, this clone turned up a few times. The chain carries TRBV10-3 and TRBJ1-1, with D unresolved. Trimming left V 6 bases short and J 0 bases short, with 11 bases between. The length of the CDR3 is 14 residues. Germline V gene sequence: CDR1 ENHRY, CDR2 SYGVKD. CDR3 residues: CAIRKSLMNTEAFF. DNA of the CDR3: TGTGCCATCAGAAAGAGCCTTATGAACACTGAAGCTTTCTTT.

The chain joins TRBV5-1 to TRBJ2-1; tentatively, D is TRBD1 (6 bases). Germline V gene sequence: CDR1 SGHRS, CDR2 YFSETQ. This CDR3 contains 15 residues. Deletions cut 3 bases from V and 0 bases from J, with 10 bases between. The CDR3 bases are TGCGCCAGCAGCTCCGGACAGACCTCCTACAATGAGCAGTTCTTC. This gives the protein CASSSGQTSYNEQFF.

The chain couples TRBV21-1 to TRBJ2-3; the listed D gene, TRBD2, was not tested against the DNA. TRBV21-1 is tagged as a pseudogene. There are 18 residues in the CDR3. For the CDR3, the DNA is TGTGCCAGCAGCAAAGATCCTAGCGGGGGATTCGGCACAGATACGCAGTATTTT. It yields the protein CASSKDPSGGFGTDTQYF.

This clone has just a few counts. J is TRBJ1-5 and V is TRBV9; 8 nucleotides match TRBD1. The germline gives CDR1 SGDLS, CDR2 YYNGEE. The CDR3 has 15 residues. V shed 3 bases, J shed 4 bases, and the junction held 6 bases outside the gene matches. Written as DNA, the CDR3 is TGTGCCAGCAGCGCCGGGACAGGAAGGAATCAGCCCCAGCATTTT. Its translation is CASSAGTGRNQPQHF.

This clone was found once. The genes are TRBV21-1 and TRBJ2-7; TRBD2 is the table's D call, not checked against the DNA. TRBV21-1 is assigned pseudogene status. CDR3 length: 13 amino acids. This chain's CDR3 is CARNGCFRYEQYF. DNA for the CDR3: TGTGCCAGGAACGGGTGTTTCCGCTACGAGCAGTACTTC.